A single sample is the source of the 4 T cell receptor beta chains below, sequenced in a study of cytomegalovirus exposure and HLA in healthy donors. It was with 60 Vbeta and 13 Jbeta primers that the PCR ran. Only in-frame clones appear in the TCRdb table, and some are missing; sequencing was by immunoSEQ multiplex PCR. The sample lists approximately 220,000 clones, around 79% occurring once. Sequenced: PBMCs. These receptor sequences come from a male donor in good health and CMV-seronegative.

This clone was counted only a few times. The rearrangement joins TRBV27 to TRBJ2-7; D is unclear. Germline V CDR1 and CDR2: MNHEY, SMNVEV (reference sequence). Trimming took off 5 bases at V and 3 bases at J, with 8 bases between the two ends. The CDR3 runs to 12 residues. The CDR3 coding sequence is TGTGCCAGCAGTCGATACAGCTACGAGCAGTACTTC. Translation: CASSRYSYEQYF.

The gene calls are TRBV5-6 and TRBJ2-2; the D gene is possibly TRBD1 (6 bases). Germline V CDR1 and CDR2: SGHDT, YYEEEE. The CDR3 length is 14 residues. The V end was cut by 4 bases, the J end by 5 bases, with 12 bases between. The CDR3 DNA follows: TGTGCCAGCAGCCCGATAGACAGGACCGGGGAGCTGTTTTTT. It encodes CASSPIDRTGELFF. The full variable domain, in which reference TRBV5-6 and TRBJ2-2 provide the parts outside the CDR3, is DAGVTQSPTHLIKTRGQQVTLRCSPKSGHDTVSWYQQALGQGPQFIFQYYEEEERQRGNFPDRFSGHQFPNYSSELNVNALLLGDSALYLCASSPIDRTGELFFGEGSRLTVL.

This clone was counted a few times. CDR3 residues: CASMSPGQGDYGYTF. The CDR3, as DNA: TGTGCCAGTATGTCCCCTGGACAGGGGGACTATGGCTACACCTTC. The rearrangement joins TRBV19 to TRBJ1-2; 10 nucleotides agree with TRBD1. J lost 3 bases, V lost 7 bases, and 8 bases had no gene match. Germline V gene lookup returns CDR1 LNHDA and CDR2 SQIVND (reference sequence). The CDR3 is made up of 15 amino acids.

The chain couples TRBV7-9 to TRBJ2-7; TRBD1 matches at 12 bases. The CDR3 loop spans 16 amino acids. The germline V gene encodes CDR1 SEHNR and CDR2 FQNEAQ (reference sequence). The J segment lost 3 bases and the V segment lost 4 bases, leaving 7 bases of the junction unmatched. CDR3 loop: CASSSGTGGTNYEQYF. The CDR3 DNA reads TGTGCCAGCAGCTCTGGGACAGGGGGCACAAACTACGAGCAGTACTTC.